This TCR beta chain originates from a study of regulatory T cells in long-lasting Graves disease. The TCR beta library used iRepertoire HTBI primers with Arm-PCR amplification of CDR3. TCRdb re-called the multiplex PCR reads through MiXCR, storing one row per CDR3 protein. The data hold approximately 480,000 distinct CDR3 sequences, with roughly 17% observed a single time. This clonotype occurred many times. Its antigen is undetermined. Time point denoted: newly diagnosed GD, antithyroid drugs for less than 3 months. The authors made the TCR library using RNA they extracted from PBMCs. Study-level findings and limits: Patients with persistent disease showed a bias toward TRBV28, TRBJ1-2 and TRBJ2-5.

The germline V and J ends were trimmed by 3 bases and 8 bases, with 16 bases remaining between them. The CDR3 length is 15 residues. The V gene's germline CDR1 is KGHDR and CDR2 SFDVKD. These data are also associated with another study on T cells in Graves' hyperthyroidism and ophthalmopathy.

The sequence was collected from a man aged 40-49 years with Graves disease. The chain uses TRBV24-1 and TRBJ2-1, with D hard to call. The sample was peripheral blood mononuclear cells (PBMCs), taken at new diagnosis, from a patient treated with antithyroid drugs. CDR3 loop: CATSDEGARTHEQFF. The DNA of the CDR3 is TGTGCCACCAGTGATGAAGGAGCCCGGACCCATGAGCAGTTCTTC.